Shown below are 18 T cell receptor beta chains from a single sample sequenced in a study of metastatic and nonmetastatic thyroid tumors. TCRdb re-analyzed the PCR reads through MiXCR. The sample lists roughly 21,000 clones; about 30% were seen once. Patients had received no treatment of any kind before thyroid surgery. Sequencing was carried out using tumor tissue. These receptors all come from a male donor with papillary thyroid cancer or a benign thyroid nodule (not recorded which). Some clones in this sample may be carry-over from other donors' samples.

This clone showed up just a few times. The chain couples TRBV19 to TRBJ2-5; a weak D match, TRBD1 (6 bases). The CDR3 contains 15 residues. The V end lost 6 bases, the J end lost 2 bases, and 16 bases lay between the germline ends. Looked up from germline, CDR1 is LNHDA and CDR2 is SQIVND (reference sequence). The CDR3 region has the DNA TGTGCCAGTAGGCCAACTCGGGACACTCAAGAGACCCAGTACTTC. Translating gives CASRPTRDTQETQYF.

This clone was seen ten or more times. The chain links TRBV6-1 to TRBJ1-5; 9 nucleotides agree with TRBD1. Germline-derived CDR1 and CDR2 are MNHNS and SASEGT. The CDR3 totals 16 residues. The J segment lost 0 bases and the V segment lost 6 bases, leaving 6 bases of the junction unmatched. DNA for the CDR3: TGTGCCAGCAGATTACAGGGGGCCAGTAGCAATCAGCCCCAGCATTTT. Translated, it gives CASRLQGASSNQPQHF.

The V gene is TRBV20-1, the J gene TRBJ1-1; D might be TRBD1 (5 bases). The V end lost 0 bases, the J end lost 6 bases, and 11 bases lay between the germline ends. Germline assignment: CDR1 DFQATT and CDR2 SNEGSKA (reference sequence). The CDR3 sequence is 13 residues long. The CDR3 nucleotides read TGCAGTGCTAGAGATGGAAGGGGCGCTGAAGCTTTCTTT. Its protein is CSARDGRGAEAFF.

This clone has just a few counts. V is TRBV27 and J is TRBJ2-7; maybe TRBD2 (5 bases). The CDR3 runs to 13 residues. Germline values: CDR1 MNHEY, CDR2 SMNVEV (reference sequence). Trimming removed 7 bases at V and 2 bases at J, with 12 bases between. The CDR3 protein is CASINAGTYEQYF. CDR3 DNA sequence: TGTGCCAGCATTAACGCCGGGACCTACGAGCAGTACTTC.

This clone was observed once. The chain joins TRBV20-1 to TRBJ2-7, with 8 bases lining up with TRBD2. CDR1 is DFQATT and CDR2 is SNEGSKA in the germline V gene (reference sequence). After removal of 2 bases from V and 4 bases from J, the junction contained 19 bases not matched to a gene. The CDR3 consists of 18 residues. CDR3 loop: CSARPHPSSGHSTYEQYF. DNA of the CDR3: TGCAGTGCTAGACCGCACCCTTCTAGCGGGCACTCGACATACGAGCAGTACTTC.

V is TRBV7-2 and J is TRBJ2-7, with TRBD1 identical over 10 bases. Per the germline V gene, CDR1 is SGHTA and CDR2 is FQGNSA. V was clipped by 5 bases and J by 3 bases; unmatched bases: 4. The CDR3 totals 14 residues. For the CDR3, the DNA is TGTGCCAGCAGCCCACGGGACAGGGGCTACGAGCAGTACTTC. Its translation is CASSPRDRGYEQYF.

In this sample, this clone turned up once. The rearrangement links TRBV11-3 to TRBJ1-1; D may be TRBD1 (5 bases). The CDR3 totals 15 residues. In germline, CDR1 is SGHNT, CDR2 YENEEA. Trimming pared 1 base from V and 2 bases from J, leaving 11 bases between. For the CDR3, the DNA is TGTGCCAGCAGCTTAGTGACAGAAACTAACACTGAAGCTTTCTTT. It codes for CASSLVTETNTEAFF.

This clone was counted at least ten times. V and J are TRBV19 and TRBJ2-3; D might be TRBD2 (6 bases). V was trimmed by 0 bases and J by 0 bases, leaving 19 bases between them. Germline assignment: CDR1 LNHDA and CDR2 SQIVND (reference sequence). This CDR3 region has 19 residues. In DNA form, the CDR3 reads TGTGCCAGTAGTATAGACAGCGAGGGTTGGGGGACTAGCACAGATACGCAGTATTTT. Translating gives CASSIDSEGWGTSTDTQYF.

This clone has only a few counts. This chain connects TRBV15 to TRBJ2-7; D is uncertain. From germline, CDR1 is LNHNV and CDR2 YYDKDF (reference sequence). CDR3 length: 17 amino acids. The germline V and J ends were trimmed by 0 bases and 0 bases, with 15 bases remaining between them. CDR3 DNA sequence: TGTGCCACCAGCAGAGATCCCGTTTGGTCCCGCTCCTACGAGCAGTACTTC. This translates into CATSRDPVWSRSYEQYF.

A few counts support this clone. This sequence joins TRBV27 and TRBJ1-5; 7 bases match TRBD1. Germline V lookup: CDR1 MNHEY, CDR2 SMNVEV (reference sequence). J was trimmed by 7 bases and V by 8 bases; bases with no gene match: 8. The CDR3 runs to 13 residues. Written as DNA, the CDR3 is TGTGCCAGCGGGAATACAGGGGCCCAGCCCCAGCATTTT. Translating it yields CASGNTGAQPQHF.

This clone was recorded many times. This chain links TRBV9 with TRBJ2-1; TRBD2 matches at 8 bases. The CDR3 sequence is 15 residues long. Germline V lookup: CDR1 SGDLS, CDR2 YYNGEE. The V gene end was trimmed by 3 bases and the J gene end by 5 bases; junction bases not matched to a gene: 7. The CDR3 is CASSGAGVSNNEQFF. CDR3 nucleotide sequence: TGTGCCAGCAGCGGAGCGGGAGTGTCGAACAATGAGCAGTTCTTC. Together with reference TRBV9 and TRBJ2-1, the CDR3 gives the full variable domain: DSGVTQTPKHLITATGQRVTLRCSPRSGDLSVYWYQQSLDQGLQFLIQYYNGEERAKGNILERFSAQQFPDLHSELNLSSLELGDSALYFCASSGAGVSNNEQFFGPGTRLTVL.

Many counts were recorded for this clone. The rearrangement joins TRBV12-3 or TRBV12-4 to TRBJ1-2, with D tentatively TRBD1 (5 bases). This CDR3 region has 13 residues. V was clipped by 8 bases and J by 7 bases, with 17 bases between them. CDR3 residues: CASLRGDVRGYTF. For the CDR3, the DNA is TGTGCCAGCCTGCGCGGGGACGTACGTGGCTACACCTTC.

This clone was picked up many times. The chain is built from TRBV19 and TRBJ1-6; possible D gene TRBD1, 5 bases. Trimming cost V 4 bases and J 0 bases, with 10 bases left between them. The germline CDR1 and CDR2 sequences are LNHDA and SQIVND (reference sequence). This CDR3 is built from 16 residues. The CDR3 DNA follows: TGTGCCAGTAGTAGGGGGAAAAGCTCCTATAATTCACCCCTCCACTTT. Its translation: CASSRGKSSYNSPLHF.

V usage is TRBV4-1 and J usage is TRBJ1-5; 8 bases fit TRBD1. The V segment lost 0 bases and the J segment 7 bases; nucleotides outside the gene matches: 2. From germline, CDR1 is MGHRA and CDR2 YSYEKL. The CDR3 extends over 14 amino acids. The CDR3 DNA is TGCGCCAGCAGCCAAGACAGGGGGCGGCAGCCCCAGCATTTT. The encoded protein is CASSQDRGRQPQHF.

The chain is built from TRBV11-2 and TRBJ1-1; tentatively, D is TRBD1 (5 bases). Germline CDR1 and CDR2: SGHAT and FQNNGV. This CDR3 comprises 14 residues. Trimming left V 6 bases short and J 4 bases short, with 15 bases between. The CDR3 spells CASSSGGVRTEAFF. CDR3 nucleotide sequence: TGTGCCAGCAGTTCCGGGGGAGTACGCACTGAAGCTTTCTTT.

Regarding this clone: A read error may account for a junction end that differs from germline. The chain is built from TRBV28 and TRBJ2-6; the match to TRBD1 covers 8 bases. The CDR3 loop spans 16 amino acids. Germline V gives CDR1 MDHEN, CDR2 SYDVKM. The CDR3, as DNA: TGTGCCAGCAACAAGGACAGGGTATCCGGGGCCAACTTCCTGACTTTC. Its translation: CASNKDRVSGANFLTF.

The chain joins TRBV6-2 or TRBV6-3 to TRBJ2-3; 7 nucleotides agree with TRBD2. This CDR3 is built from 12 residues. Losses at the gene ends were 4 bases for V and 12 bases for J; bases not matched to a gene: 7. Germline V CDR1 and CDR2: MNHEY, SVGEGT. CDR3 residues: CASSSEAGRQYF. In DNA, the CDR3 is TGTGCCAGCAGTTCCGAAGCGGGGCGCCAGTATTTT.

Note on this clone: Mismatch with germline at one junction end may stem from a read error. This chain uses TRBV7-2 with TRBJ2-7; tentative D call: TRBD2 (5 bases). This CDR3 has 16 amino acids. Germline CDR1 SGHTA, CDR2 FQGNSA. The CDR3 loop is CAISLVPPHGVGGQYF. The CDR3 DNA is TGTGCCATCAGCTTAGTGCCCCCACACGGGGTAGGCGGGCAGTACTTC.